The entry that follows covers one T cell receptor beta chain sequence. This sample is drawn from a study of OX40 agonist ivuxolimab in advanced cancers. V gave up 1 base and J gave up 6 bases, with 11 bases separating them. This CDR3 region has 14 residues. Per the germline V gene, CDR1 is SGHDN and CDR2 is FVKESK. Data came from immunoSEQ multiplex PCR; TCRdb stores just in-frame clones and leaves some out. Among roughly 50,000 clones listed, roughly 84% were seen once. The chain couples TRBV14 to TRBJ2-3; TRBD1 might be the D (6 bases). The source was CD4+ or CD8+ T cells sorted from blood, collected in a trial of the OX40 agonist ivuxolimab. The receptor's source is an adult with an advanced solid tumor such as melanoma, head and neck, liver or kidney cancer. The CDR3 loop reads CASSQVRQVDTQYF. CDR3 nucleotide sequence: TGTGCCAGCAGCCAAGTCCGACAGGTTGATACGCAGTATTTT.